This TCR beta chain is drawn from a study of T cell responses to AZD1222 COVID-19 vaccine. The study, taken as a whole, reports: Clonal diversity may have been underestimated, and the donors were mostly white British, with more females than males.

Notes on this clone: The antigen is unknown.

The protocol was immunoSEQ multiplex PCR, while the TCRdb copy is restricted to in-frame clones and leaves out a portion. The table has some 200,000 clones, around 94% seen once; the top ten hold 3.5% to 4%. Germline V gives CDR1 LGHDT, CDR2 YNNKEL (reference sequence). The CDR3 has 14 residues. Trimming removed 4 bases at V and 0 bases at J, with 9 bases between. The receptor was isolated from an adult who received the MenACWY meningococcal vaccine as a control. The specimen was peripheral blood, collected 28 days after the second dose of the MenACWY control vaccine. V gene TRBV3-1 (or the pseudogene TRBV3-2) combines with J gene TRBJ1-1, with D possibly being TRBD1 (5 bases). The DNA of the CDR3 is TGTGCCAGCAGCCCTGGGACGGTGAACACTGAAGCTTTCTTT. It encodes CASSPGTVNTEAFF.